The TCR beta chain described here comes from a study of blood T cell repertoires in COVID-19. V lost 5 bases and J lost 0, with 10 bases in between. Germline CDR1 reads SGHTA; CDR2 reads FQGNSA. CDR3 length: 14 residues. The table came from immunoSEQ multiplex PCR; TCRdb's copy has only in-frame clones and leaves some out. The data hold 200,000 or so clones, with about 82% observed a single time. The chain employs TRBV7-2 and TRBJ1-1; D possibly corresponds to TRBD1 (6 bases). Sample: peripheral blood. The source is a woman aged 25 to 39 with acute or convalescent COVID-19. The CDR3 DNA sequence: TGTGCCAGCAGCCTAAACAGGGTGAACACTGAAGCTTTCTTT. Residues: CASSLNRVNTEAFF.